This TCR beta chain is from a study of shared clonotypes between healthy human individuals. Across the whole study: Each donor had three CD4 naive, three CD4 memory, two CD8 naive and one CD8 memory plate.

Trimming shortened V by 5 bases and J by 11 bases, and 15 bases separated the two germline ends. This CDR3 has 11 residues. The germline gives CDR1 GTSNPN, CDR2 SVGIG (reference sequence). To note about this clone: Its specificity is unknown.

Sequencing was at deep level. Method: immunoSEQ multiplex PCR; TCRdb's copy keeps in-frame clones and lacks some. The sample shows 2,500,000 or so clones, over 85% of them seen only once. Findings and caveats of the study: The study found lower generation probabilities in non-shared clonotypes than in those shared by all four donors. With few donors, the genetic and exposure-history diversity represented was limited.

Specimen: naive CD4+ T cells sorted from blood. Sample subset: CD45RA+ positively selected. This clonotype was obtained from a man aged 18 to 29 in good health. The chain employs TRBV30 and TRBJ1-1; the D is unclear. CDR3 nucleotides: TGTGCCTGGGACTTTGGGAGGTGGGCTTTCTTT. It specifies CAWDFGRWAFF.